These 30 T cell receptor beta chains share one sample of origin, sequenced in a study of cytomegalovirus exposure and HLA in healthy donors. 60 Vbeta and 13 Jbeta primers were used in PCR. Assay: immunoSEQ multiplex PCR; the TCRdb copy retains only in-frame clones and omits some. The table lists some 220,000 clones, approximately 80% of them singletons, with roughly 0.58% in the top ten. Sequenced: PBMCs. These receptor sequences come from a woman aged 40-49 years in good health and CMV-seronegative.

This clone was counted a single time. The chain joins TRBV2 to TRBJ1-2; TRBD1 matches at 10 bases. CDR1 and CDR2 from the germline V gene are SNHLY and FYNNEI. V was clipped by 1 base and J by 8 bases; unmatched bases: 4. The CDR3 has 14 amino acids. The CDR3 spells CASSEVRTGGGYTF. CDR3 nucleotides: TGTGCCAGCAGTGAAGTCCGGACAGGGGGAGGCTACACCTTC.

The J gene is TRBJ1-1, the V gene TRBV11-3, with a possible D match to TRBD1 (5 bases). V was clipped by 5 bases and J by 6 bases, with 13 bases between them. CDR3 size: 13 residues. In germline, CDR1 is SGHNT, CDR2 YENEEA. The CDR3: CASSTPPGAEAFF. The CDR3 nucleotides read TGTGCCAGCAGCACCCCTCCGGGGGCTGAAGCTTTCTTT.

This rearrangement joins TRBV11-1 to TRBJ2-7; 7 positions agree with TRBD2. Germline V gives CDR1 SGHAT, CDR2 FQDESV (reference sequence). V dropped 4 bases and J dropped 1; count of bases not matched to a gene: 4. The CDR3 is made up of 14 amino acids. CDR3 amino acids: CASSWREGSYEQYF. The CDR3, as DNA: TGTGCCAGCAGCTGGAGGGAGGGGTCCTACGAGCAGTACTTC. Drawing the rest from reference TRBV11-1 and TRBJ2-7, the complete variable domain is EAEVAQSPRYKITEKSQAVAFWCDPISGHATLYWYRQILGQGPELLVQFQDESVVDDSQLPKDRFSAERLKGVDSTLKIQPAELGDSAMYLCASSWREGSYEQYFGPGTRLTVT.

The count of this clone is one. V and J are TRBV4-1 and TRBJ2-3, with 8 bases fitting TRBD2. The J segment lost 1 base and the V segment lost 0 bases, leaving 6 bases of the junction unmatched. Germline-derived CDR1 and CDR2 are MGHRA and YSYEKL. CDR3 length equals 17 residues. The CDR3 DNA reads TGCGCCAGCAGCCAAGATGCGCGGGGGGTTGGCACAGATACGCAGTATTTT. It specifies CASSQDARGVGTDTQYF.

J is TRBJ1-2 and V is TRBV29-1; 12 bases align to TRBD1. This CDR3 spans 18 amino acids. After removal of 2 bases from V and 1 base from J, the junction contained 11 bases not matched to a gene. The germline CDR1 and CDR2 sequences are SQVTM and ANQGSEA. The CDR3 reads CSVERVGTGGAGNYGYTF. The CDR3 region has the DNA TGCAGCGTTGAAAGGGTGGGGACAGGGGGCGCGGGTAACTATGGCTACACCTTC.

The count of this clone is one. The gene calls are TRBV19 and TRBJ2-1; D is possibly TRBD1 (5 bases). The CDR3 has 16 amino acids. Germline V lookup: CDR1 LNHDA, CDR2 SQIVND (reference sequence). The V end was cut by 5 bases, the J end by 3 bases, with 17 bases between. CDR3 DNA: TGTGCCAGTAGTTACAGGCCTCCCACCAGCTACAATGAGCAGTTCTTC. Translating it yields CASSYRPPTSYNEQFF.

The rearrangement joins TRBV29-1 to TRBJ2-1; 10 bases map to TRBD1. In germline, CDR1 is SQVTM, CDR2 ANQGSEA. The CDR3 is made up of 15 amino acids. V was clipped by 2 bases and J by 5 bases; unmatched bases: 6. CDR3 amino acids: CSVEMGQGLDNEQFF. The CDR3, as DNA: TGCAGCGTTGAAATGGGACAGGGGCTAGACAATGAGCAGTTCTTC.

The chain joins TRBV12-5 to TRBJ1-5; D gene unclear. The ends were cut back, 2 bases at V and 0 bases at J, with 8 bases in the middle. In germline, CDR1 is LGHNT, CDR2 FRNRAP. The CDR3 spans 15 residues. CDR3 residues: CASGLSENSNQPQHF. CDR3 DNA: TGTGCTAGTGGTTTGTCAGAAAATAGCAATCAGCCCCAGCATTTT.

On this clone itself: Its ends do not fully match the called genes, so a read error is possible. This rearrangement joins TRBV7-9 to TRBJ2-6, with D uncertain. This CDR3 is built from 16 residues. Germline values: CDR1 SEHNR, CDR2 FQNEAQ (reference sequence). The DNA of the CDR3 is TGTTCCAGCAGCTTCTTAGGAGCACCTGGGGCCAACGTCCTGACTTTC. Translation: CSSSFLGAPGANVLTF.

The J gene is TRBJ2-7, the V gene TRBV4-1; 8 positions match TRBD1. The ends lost 4 bases at V and 3 bases at J; junction bases unmatched: 8. The CDR3 loop spans 15 amino acids. Germline assignment: CDR1 MGHRA and CDR2 YSYEKL. The CDR3 nucleotides read TGCGCCAGCAGCCCCCGAGAGGGACAGGACTACGAGCAGTACTTC. Its protein product is CASSPREGQDYEQYF.

This clone was observed a handful of times. The rearrangement uses TRBV5-1 and TRBJ1-1; the match to TRBD1 covers 7 bases. V lost 4 bases, J lost 0 bases, and 6 bases stayed unmatched. This CDR3 region has 15 residues. Per germline, CDR1 SGHRS and CDR2 YFSETQ. The CDR3 region has the DNA TGCGCCAGCAGCGTACAGGGGTTCATGAACACTGAAGCTTTCTTT. This codes for CASSVQGFMNTEAFF.

The genes are TRBV18 and TRBJ2-7; unclear D gene. The CDR3 contains 13 residues. Deletions cut 1 base from V and 0 bases from J, with 4 bases between. Looked up from germline, CDR1 is KGHSH and CDR2 is LQKENI. The CDR3 spells CASSPQSSYEQYF. CDR3 sequence (DNA): TGTGCCAGCTCACCACAGAGCTCCTACGAGCAGTACTTC.

This chain connects TRBV6-1 to TRBJ1-2, with D tentatively TRBD1 (6 bases). The germline gives CDR1 MNHNS, CDR2 SASEGT. This CDR3 has 14 residues. Trimming removed 7 bases from V and 4 bases from J, with 16 bases in between. As DNA, the CDR3 is TGTGCCAGCAAATACCACAGGGACGCCTATGGCTACACCTTC. This sequence encodes CASKYHRDAYGYTF.

V usage is TRBV4-1 and J usage is TRBJ2-5; D is perhaps TRBD1 (6 bases). Germline CDR1 is MGHRA and CDR2 is YSYEKL. V was trimmed by 0 bases and J by 2 bases, leaving 13 bases between them. This CDR3 is built from 16 residues. The CDR3 loop reads CASSQDGGTGQETQYF. The CDR3 nucleotides are TGCGCCAGCAGCCAAGATGGGGGTACAGGGCAAGAGACCCAGTACTTC.

This clone was recorded only once. CDR3 coding DNA: TGTGCCAGCAGCTTAGTTCCCACCCATTACCGGCAAGAGACCCAGTACTTC. It translates to CASSLVPTHYRQETQYF. V usage is TRBV11-2 and J usage is TRBJ2-5; D uncertain. Germline CDR1 is SGHAT and CDR2 is FQNNGV. V was clipped by 1 base and J by 2 bases, with 17 bases between them. The CDR3 has 17 residues.

This clone appeared once. The V gene is TRBV5-1, the J gene TRBJ1-6; 10 bases are shared with TRBD1. The germline V gene encodes CDR1 SGHRS and CDR2 YFSETQ. V was clipped by 5 bases and J by 10 bases; unmatched bases: 12. The CDR3 has 16 residues. The CDR3 is CASSLRPGTGDSPLHF. DNA of the CDR3: TGCGCCAGCAGTCTCCGACCCGGGACAGGGGACTCACCCCTCCACTTT.

Remarks on this clone: The sample has other DNA sequences that encode this CDR3 too. This chain uses TRBV10-3 with TRBJ2-2; 8 bases agree with TRBD1. J was trimmed by 2 bases and V by 8 bases; bases with no gene match: 1. Per germline, CDR1 ENHRY and CDR2 SYGVKD. The CDR3 spans 13 residues. The CDR3, as DNA: TGTGCCATCGGACAGGGAAACACCGGGGAGCTGTTTTTT. This encodes CAIGQGNTGELFF.

The chain employs TRBV7-9 and TRBJ2-7; a possible D gene is TRBD1 (6 bases). Germline CDR1 reads SEHNR; CDR2 reads FQNEAQ (reference sequence). CDR3 length: 11 residues. Between the trimmed V and J ends, which lost 4 bases and 7 bases, there was a span of 8 bases. CDR3: CASSSGQEQYF. The CDR3 region has the DNA TGTGCCAGCAGCTCCGGACAGGAGCAGTACTTC.

V gene TRBV15 combines with J gene TRBJ2-3; TRBD2 agrees at 15 bases. The CDR3 spans 16 residues. From germline, CDR1 is LNHNV and CDR2 YYDKDF (reference sequence). The trim removed 3 bases at V and 3 bases at J, leaving 1 base unmatched. CDR3 sequence reads: CATSRGLAGGTDTQYF. In DNA form, the CDR3 reads TGTGCCACCAGCAGGGGACTAGCGGGGGGTACAGATACGCAGTATTTT.

The chain recombines TRBV6-5 with TRBJ2-5; TRBD2 agrees at 7 bases. The better agreement between TRBJ2-7 and the DNA end casts doubt on the J call. This CDR3 is 16 amino acids long. The germline V gene has CDR1 MNHEY and CDR2 SVGAGI. The CDR3 loop is CASSYSAGPLSYEQYF. The DNA of the CDR3 is TGTGCCAGCAGTTACTCAGCGGGGCCCCTCTCCTACGAGCAGTACTTC.

The chain is built from TRBV5-1 and TRBJ2-2; 7 positions agree with TRBD1. V lost 0 bases to trimming and J lost 1 base; unmatched junction nucleotides: 6. The germline CDR1 and CDR2 sequences are SGHRS and YFSETQ. The CDR3 has 17 amino acids. CDR3 residues: CASSLARDSLNTGELFF. Here the CDR3 DNA reads TGCGCCAGCAGCTTGGCCAGGGACAGTTTGAACACCGGGGAGCTGTTTTTT.

The chain links TRBV7-2 to TRBJ1-5; TRBD1 is a possible D gene (5 bases). This CDR3 has 14 amino acids. Germline V lookup: CDR1 SGHTA, CDR2 FQGNSA. With 4 bases removed from V and 6 bases from J, the gap between germline ends came to 13 bases. CDR3 DNA sequence: TGTGCCAGCAGCTACTCAGGGCCCGGTCAGCCCCAGCATTTT. Translating gives CASSYSGPGQPQHF.

The gene calls are TRBV11-3 and TRBJ2-2, with D unclear. Germline V gene data show CDR1 as SGHNT and CDR2 as YENEEA. Between the trimmed V and J ends, which lost 5 bases and 4 bases, there was a span of 11 bases. The CDR3 covers 14 residues. The CDR3 nucleotides are TGTGCCAGCAGCATGTTGCGTAGCACCGGGGAGCTGTTTTTT. Amino acids: CASSMLRSTGELFF.

The chain is built from TRBV25-1 and TRBJ2-5; TRBD1 agrees at 11 bases. The J call may be in error: the DNA end matches TRBJ2-7 better. Looked up from germline, CDR1 is MGHDK and CDR2 is SYGVNS. The CDR3 sequence is 14 residues long. CDR3 sequence reads: CASSQPGQGDEQYF. The CDR3 DNA reads TGTGCCAGCAGCCAGCCGGGACAGGGGGACGAGCAGTACTTC.

The rearrangement links TRBV9 to TRBJ2-7, with 11 bases that match TRBD1. Per the germline V gene, CDR1 is SGDLS and CDR2 is YYNGEE. The junction had 5 bases not matched to a gene; V was cut back by 4 bases and J by 2 bases. There are 15 residues in the CDR3. As DNA, the CDR3 is TGTGCCAGCAGCCCCTGGGGACAGGGGGCCTACGAGCAGTACTTC. Residues: CASSPWGQGAYEQYF.

The chain couples TRBV27 to TRBJ1-5; D is unresolved. The V gene lost 8 bases and the J gene lost 6 bases, with 20 bases spanning the gap. This CDR3 is built from 15 residues. Germline CDR1 is MNHEY and CDR2 is SMNVEV (reference sequence). The chain's CDR3 is CASSGSGPSGQPQHF. The DNA of the CDR3 is TGTGCCAGCTCCGGGTCCGGCCCGTCGGGTCAGCCCCAGCATTTT.

The count of this clone is one. The chain has TRBV11-2 and TRBJ2-5, with a possible D match to TRBD2 (7 bases). V shed 3 bases and J shed 5 bases, with 16 bases lying between them. The CDR3 is 15 residues long. In germline, CDR1 is SGHAT, CDR2 FQNNGV. CDR3 in amino acids: CASSFQRGGGETQYF. The CDR3 region has the DNA TGTGCCAGCAGCTTCCAAAGGGGGGGCGGCGAGACCCAGTACTTC. Full variable domain (missing parts from reference TRBV11-2 and TRBJ2-5): EAGVAQSPRYKIIEKRQSVAFWCNPISGHATLYWYQQILGQGPKLLIQFQNNGVVDDSQLPKDRFSAERLKGVDSTLKIQPAKLEDSAVYLCASSFQRGGGETQYFGPGTRLLVL.

This clone has a handful of counts. J is TRBJ1-1 and V is TRBV6-6; D is undetermined. CDR3 length: 14 amino acids. The germline V gene encodes CDR1 MNHNY and CDR2 SVGAGI (reference sequence). Trimming took 0 bases from V and 3 from J, leaving 8 bases between them. The CDR3 sequence is CASSYSGSDTEAFF. The CDR3 coding sequence is TGTGCCAGCAGTTACTCTGGCAGTGACACTGAAGCTTTCTTT.

The V call is TRBV6-6, the J call TRBJ1-2; D possibly corresponds to TRBD1 (5 bases). With 2 bases removed from V and 6 bases from J, the gap between germline ends came to 13 bases. The V gene's germline CDR1 is MNHNY and CDR2 SVGAGI (reference sequence). The CDR3 extends over 14 amino acids. The CDR3 loop is CASSYDSGKDGYTF. CDR3 DNA: TGTGCCAGCAGTTACGATTCAGGGAAGGATGGCTACACCTTC.

V usage is TRBV7-8 and J usage is TRBJ1-1, with 9 bases identical to TRBD1. The CDR3 has 15 residues. The V segment lost 5 bases and the J segment 2 bases; nucleotides outside the gene matches: 6. Germline-derived CDR1 and CDR2 are SGHVS and FQNEAQ. The CDR3 region is CASSLTTGGNTEAFF. The CDR3 DNA reads TGTGCCAGCAGCCTAACAACAGGGGGCAACACTGAAGCTTTCTTT.